This passage covers 26 T cell receptor beta chains from one sample sequenced in a study of post-analysis software for immune sequencing data. Whole-study findings and limits: In patients, TRBV5-6, TRBV5-1 and TRBV20-1 belonged to four or five TRBV segments found more frequently than in controls.

The TCR beta cDNA libraries contained unique molecular identifiers. TCRdb recomputed calls from the PCR reads with MiXCR, one row per CDR3 protein. The sample has about 820,000 distinct CDR3 sequences; approximately 50% are singletons. No antigen is known for these receptors. The sample consisted of blood. These TCRs come from a girl between 5 and 17 years old with multiple sclerosis.

The rearrangement uses TRBV11-2 and TRBJ1-2; no clear D gene. From germline, CDR1 is SGHAT and CDR2 FQNNGV. There are 16 residues in the CDR3. V gave up 4 bases and J gave up 2 bases, with 17 bases separating them. CDR3 bases: TGTGCCAGCAGCTCCGCAAGGACGGGTGGAAACTATGGCTACACCTTC. Translated: CASSSARTGGNYGYTF.

The rearrangement links TRBV20-1 to TRBJ2-5, with TRBD1 identical over 7 bases. The end of the DNA aligns better with TRBJ2-7, so the J call may be wrong. Germline loops: CDR1 DFQATT, CDR2 SNEGSKA (reference sequence). This CDR3 region has 11 residues. CDR3: CSARTGFEQYF. The CDR3 region has the DNA TGCAGTGCTAGGACAGGGTTCGAGCAGTACTTC.

The V and J genes are TRBV20-1 and TRBJ2-3; D unresolved. This CDR3 is 14 amino acids long. Germline CDR1 is DFQATT and CDR2 is SNEGSKA (reference sequence). The V end was cut by 2 bases, the J end by 2 bases, with 11 bases between. Written as DNA, the CDR3 is TGCAGTGCTAGATCACCAGCAGACACAGATACGCAGTATTTT. Its protein product is CSARSPADTDTQYF.

V usage is TRBV29-1 and J usage is TRBJ2-5; TRBD1 matches 8 bases. The J call may be wrong; the DNA end is better matched by TRBJ2-7. Germline-derived CDR1 and CDR2 are SQVTM and ANQGSEA. The CDR3 is 13 amino acids. The CDR3 region is CSVSTWQGAEQYF. For the CDR3, the DNA is TGCAGCGTCTCGACGTGGCAGGGGGCCGAGCAGTACTTC.

This chain connects TRBV12-3 or TRBV12-4 to TRBJ1-2, with TRBD1 matching over 8 bases. Germline trimming cut 4 bases from V and 6 bases from J; bases unmatched to any gene: 4. This CDR3 spans 13 amino acids. The CDR3 sequence is CASSWTGFNGYTF. Written as DNA, the CDR3 is TGTGCCAGCAGTTGGACAGGGTTTAATGGCTACACCTTC.

This clonotype has only a few counts. V gene TRBV5-1 combines with J gene TRBJ2-3, with 11 bases fitting TRBD2. V gave up 3 bases and J gave up 2 bases; unmatched junction bases: 5. This CDR3 spans 16 amino acids. Per germline, CDR1 SGHRS and CDR2 YFSETQ. CDR3 sequence (DNA): TGCGCCAGCAGCTACGGACTAGCGGGCCTCACAGATACGCAGTATTTT. Encoded protein: CASSYGLAGLTDTQYF.

The V call is TRBV7-9, the J call TRBJ2-1, with D possibly TRBD2 on 7 matching bases. Per germline, CDR1 SEHNR and CDR2 FQNEAQ (reference sequence). Trimming took 4 bases from V and 6 from J, leaving 16 bases between them. The CDR3 runs 15 residues. CDR3 protein: CASSSPGGLGNEQFF. The CDR3 DNA sequence: TGTGCCAGCAGCTCGCCCGGGGGGCTCGGCAATGAGCAGTTCTTC.

This clonotype showed up just a few times. The chain couples TRBV6-5 to TRBJ2-3; 7 bases are shared with TRBD2. The CDR3 is made up of 16 amino acids. Germline V gene sequence: CDR1 MNHEY, CDR2 SVGAGI. Trimming took 4 bases from V and 4 from J; bases not matched to a gene: 11. The CDR3 sequence: CASSSTGGRAPDTQYF. The CDR3 coding sequence is TGTGCCAGCAGTTCAACAGGAGGGAGGGCCCCAGATACGCAGTATTTT.

In its sample, this clonotype was seen a few times. The chain carries TRBV11-3 and TRBJ2-3; no definite D call. The germline gives CDR1 SGHNT, CDR2 YENEEA. This CDR3 spans 14 amino acids. Between the trimmed V and J ends, which lost 6 bases and 4 bases, there was a span of 14 bases. The chain's CDR3 is CASSSAGVADTQYF. The DNA for the CDR3 is TGTGCCAGCAGTTCCGCTGGGGTCGCAGATACGCAGTATTTT.

This chain links TRBV12-3 or TRBV12-4 with TRBJ1-5, with 10 bases lining up with TRBD1. The CDR3 covers 15 residues. The junction had 5 bases not matched to a gene; V was cut back by 3 bases and J by 6 bases. CDR3 sequence (DNA): TGTGCCAGCAGTTTCACGACAGGGGGCTTTCAGCCCCAGCATTTT. This codes for CASSFTTGGFQPQHF.

This clonotype was counted a few times. This sequence joins TRBV15 and TRBJ2-1; TRBD2 agrees at 9 bases. V lost 8 bases, J lost 9 bases, and 8 bases stayed unmatched. Per the germline V gene, CDR1 is LNHNV and CDR2 is YYDKDF (reference sequence). This CDR3 contains 13 residues. The CDR3 bases are TGTGCCACCGGTTCTAGCGGGGATGGTGAGCAGTTCTTC. Encoded protein: CATGSSGDGEQFF.

The rearrangement links TRBV20-1 to TRBJ2-3, with 9 positions matching TRBD2. CDR1 DFQATT and CDR2 SNEGSKA come from the germline V gene (reference sequence). V dropped 1 base and J dropped 2; count of bases not matched to a gene: 16. CDR3 length: 19 amino acids. The CDR3 coding sequence is TGCAGTGCTAGAGTACCAGCGGGGGGACTCTCTATTACCACAGATACGCAGTATTTT. As protein: CSARVPAGGLSITTDTQYF.

This clonotype is a singleton in its sample. The chain has TRBV29-1 and TRBJ2-1, with no clear D. V lost 0 bases and J 6 bases, leaving 15 bases between the germline ends. The germline V gene encodes CDR1 SQVTM and CDR2 ANQGSEA. CDR3 size: 15 residues. The CDR3 bases are TGCAGCGTTGAAGATCGAAGTGGTACCCCCAATGAGCAGTTCTTC. Translating gives CSVEDRSGTPNEQFF.

The chain uses TRBV12-3 or TRBV12-4 and TRBJ2-3; D is unclear. The CDR3 totals 13 residues. V lost 6 bases to trimming and J lost 2 bases, with 9 bases between them. Here the CDR3 DNA reads TGTGCCAGCAGGTCTAGGGACACAGATACGCAGTATTTT. It codes for CASRSRDTDTQYF.

This sequence joins TRBV5-1 and TRBJ2-3, with D perhaps TRBD1 (6 bases). The CDR3 contains 14 residues. Germline V lookup: CDR1 SGHRS, CDR2 YFSETQ. Trimming took 0 bases from V and 4 from J, leaving 9 bases between them. CDR3 sequence: CASSLDRVSDTQYF. The CDR3 region has the DNA TGCGCCAGCAGCTTGGACAGGGTTTCAGATACGCAGTATTTT.

This clonotype has only a few counts. This chain links TRBV12-3 or TRBV12-4 with TRBJ2-3; possible D gene TRBD2, 6 bases. Trimming pared 5 bases from V and 2 bases from J, leaving 11 bases between. There are 14 residues in the CDR3. CDR3 in DNA: TGTGCCAGCAGTAGGGCGGGGACCACAGATACGCAGTATTTT. Amino acid sequence: CASSRAGTTDTQYF.

The V gene is TRBV6-6, the J gene TRBJ1-5; perhaps TRBD1 as D (6 bases). V was pared by 4 bases and J by 0 bases, with 13 bases between. The CDR3 runs 16 residues. CDR1 is MNHNY and CDR2 is SVGAGI in the germline V gene (reference sequence). The CDR3 protein is CASSLGGGHSNQPQHF. The CDR3, as DNA: TGTGCCAGCAGTTTGGGGGGCGGACATAGCAATCAGCCCCAGCATTTT.

This clonotype was observed a handful of times. CDR3 loop: CSVDKVLPETQYF. CDR3 DNA sequence: TGCAGCGTTGATAAGGTTCTGCCAGAGACCCAGTACTTC. The chain employs TRBV29-1 and TRBJ2-5; unclear D gene. CDR3 length: 13 amino acids. Germline CDR1 and CDR2: SQVTM and ANQGSEA. The V end lost 3 bases, the J end lost 4 bases, and 12 bases lay between the germline ends.

This clonotype occurred a few times. The chain recombines TRBV29-1 with TRBJ2-1, with 11 bases that match TRBD2. From germline, CDR1 is SQVTM and CDR2 ANQGSEA. The J segment lost 6 bases and the V segment lost 6 bases, leaving 10 bases of the junction unmatched. The CDR3 is made up of 15 amino acids. Here the CDR3 reads CSVGPGLAATNEQFF. CDR3 DNA sequence: TGCAGCGTCGGACCGGGACTAGCGGCCACCAATGAGCAGTTCTTC.

This clonotype appeared once. The chain carries TRBV20-1 and TRBJ2-4; D gene uncertain. The last part of the DNA fits TRBJ2-7 better; the J call may be wrong. Germline V gives CDR1 DFQATT, CDR2 SNEGSKA (reference sequence). The CDR3 sequence is 13 residues long. This CDR3 is CSARGHKTYEQYF. CDR3 DNA sequence: TGCAGTGCTAGAGGGCATAAGACCTACGAGCAGTACTTC.

The table lists this clonotype with a few counts. The chain employs TRBV4-2 and TRBJ2-1; TRBD1 or TRBD2 may be the D gene (5 bases each). Trimming cost V 0 bases and J 3 bases, with 9 bases left between them. The CDR3 runs to 15 residues. Germline V gene data show CDR1 as LGHNA and CDR2 as YNFKEQ. The CDR3 nucleotides are TGTGCCAGCAGCCAAGAGGGGGACGGCTACAATGAGCAGTTCTTC. As protein: CASSQEGDGYNEQFF.

This clonotype was picked up one time. The chain combines TRBV29-1 with TRBJ2-3, with TRBD2 identical over 9 bases. The CDR3 sequence is 17 residues long. Per germline, CDR1 SQVTM and CDR2 ANQGSEA. Trimming took 4 bases from V and 1 from J; bases not matched to a gene: 12. This CDR3 reads CSVARVSGSPRTDTQYF. Here the CDR3 DNA reads TGCAGCGTTGCTCGGGTTAGCGGGAGTCCCCGCACAGATACGCAGTATTTT.

This clonotype was counted only a few times. DNA of the CDR3: TGTGCCAGCAGCTTTAGCGGGAGCGCCTACAATGAGCAGTTCTTC. Amino acid sequence: CASSFSGSAYNEQFF. J is TRBJ2-1 and V is TRBV7-2, with 9 bases identical to TRBD2. The CDR3 contains 15 residues. Germline-derived CDR1 and CDR2 are SGHTA and FQGNSA. The trim removed 3 bases at V and 2 bases at J, leaving 2 bases unmatched.

The chain recombines TRBV29-1 with TRBJ2-4, with D possibly matching TRBD1 (6 bases). This CDR3 region has 12 residues. Germline loops: CDR1 SQVTM, CDR2 ANQGSEA. Trimming cost V 7 bases and J 3 bases, with 10 bases left between them. The CDR3 region is CSARTDKNIQYF. CDR3 in DNA: TGCAGCGCCAGGACAGACAAAAACATTCAGTACTTC.

This chain connects TRBV12-3 or TRBV12-4 to TRBJ1-2, with D uncertain. The CDR3 spans 15 residues. V gave up 5 bases and J gave up 8 bases, with 21 bases separating them. For the CDR3, the DNA is TGTGCCAGCAGTCCCAACGGTGGTGCATTGCGGGGCTACACCTTC. Its protein product is CASSPNGGALRGYTF.

J is TRBJ1-1 and V is TRBV6-6; the match to TRBD1 covers 7 bases. The germline V gene encodes CDR1 MNHNY and CDR2 SVGAGI (reference sequence). This CDR3 comprises 15 residues. The ends lost 5 bases at V and 1 base at J; junction bases unmatched: 7. The CDR3 spells CASSLQTGPNTEAFF. CDR3 nucleotide sequence: TGTGCCAGCAGTCTGCAGACAGGGCCGAACACTGAAGCTTTCTTT.